This T cell receptor beta chain was sequenced during a study of shared clonotypes between healthy human individuals. Study-wide results and limits: What naive subsets generally showed was a larger estimated richness than memory subsets showed. A few donors shared approximately 5% of their naive CD4 clonotypes. Clonotypes shared by all four sorted-subset donors had higher generation probabilities than non-shared clonotypes.

Germline V gene lookup returns CDR1 KGHSH and CDR2 LQKENI. CDR3 length equals 13 residues. After removal of 8 bases from V and 1 base from J, the junction contained 5 bases not matched to a gene. Around 30,000 T cell genomes (around 0.2 ug DNA) went into each sorted-subset replicate. Clones were read by immunoSEQ multiplex PCR, and TCRdb kept only the in-frame ones, dropping some. The table shows approximately 940,000 clones, with about three quarters occurring only once. At least ten counts were recorded for this clone. Its specificity is unknown. This TCR came from a man aged 18-30 years in good health. This rearrangement joins TRBV18 to TRBJ2-7; 7 nucleotides match TRBD1. Material: memory CD4+ T cells sorted from blood. The subset denotes: CD45RA-negative fraction. The CDR3 DNA reads as TGTGCCAGCAGGCTACAGGGGTCCTACGAGCAGTACTTC. Its translation: CASRLQGSYEQYF. Supplemented by reference TRBV18 and TRBJ2-7, the full variable domain reads NAGVMQNPRHLVRRRGQEARLRCSPMKGHSHVYWYRQLPEEGLKFMVYLQKENIIDESGMPKERFSAEFPKEGPSILRIQQVVRGDSAAYFCASRLQGSYEQYFGPGTRLTVT.